This T cell receptor (beta chain) was identified in a study of cytomegalovirus exposure and HLA in healthy donors. The wider study: Counted in an early data release were 65 million to 100 million unique TCRs from HLA-typed donors. Regarding the study as a whole: Immune exposure data for these donors was limited to CMV serostatus. Later analysis showed TCR association rates varying by HLA locus, highest for DRB1 and lowest for HLA-C.

Samples came from healthy bone marrow donors. Between the trimmed V and J ends, which lost 5 bases and 0 bases, there was a span of 13 bases. The CDR3 has 16 amino acids. From germline, CDR1 is SGHAT and CDR2 FQDESV (reference sequence). As for this clone: Antigen: not known.

13 Jbeta primers and 60 Vbeta primers were used for the PCR. Using immunoSEQ multiplex PCR, the repertoire was profiled, and TCRdb retains in-frame clones only, with some absent. Of about 160,000 clones in the sample, 65% to 85% were seen once. This chain connects TRBV11-1 to TRBJ1-4; D gene unclear. The sample was PBMCs. This clonotype originated in a young woman in good health and CMV-seropositive. The CDR3 coding sequence is TGTGCCAGCAGCCTCTCCCTGAGTGCAACTAATGAAAAACTGTTTTTT. Encoded protein: CASSLSLSATNEKLFF.